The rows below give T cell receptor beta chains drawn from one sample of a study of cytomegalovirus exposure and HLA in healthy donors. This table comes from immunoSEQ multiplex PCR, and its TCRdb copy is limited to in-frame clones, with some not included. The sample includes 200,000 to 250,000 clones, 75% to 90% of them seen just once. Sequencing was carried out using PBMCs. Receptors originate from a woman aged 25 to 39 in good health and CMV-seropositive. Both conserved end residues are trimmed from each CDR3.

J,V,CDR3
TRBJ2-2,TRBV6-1,ASPPRETNTGELF
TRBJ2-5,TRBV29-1,SVTSPGLRQETQY
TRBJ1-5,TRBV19,ASSIIGGRGSVRNQPQH
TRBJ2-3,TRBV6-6,AGGGREDTDTQY
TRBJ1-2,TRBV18,ASSDSGTGPYGYT
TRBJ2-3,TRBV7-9,ASSWFDGTDTQY
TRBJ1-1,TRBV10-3,AIGGDRGDTEAF
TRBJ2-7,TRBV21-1,ASSRRTRPYSYEQY
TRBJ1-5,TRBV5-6,ASTRMRFNQPQH
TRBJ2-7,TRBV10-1,ASSEGPPGFEQY
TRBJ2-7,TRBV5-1,ASSWTSGMSYEQY
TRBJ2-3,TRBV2,ATPKDTDTQY
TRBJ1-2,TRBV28,ASTSVGQGDLANYGYT
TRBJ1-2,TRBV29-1,SVEGDRDTNYGYT
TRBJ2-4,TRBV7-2,ASSLTGDIQY